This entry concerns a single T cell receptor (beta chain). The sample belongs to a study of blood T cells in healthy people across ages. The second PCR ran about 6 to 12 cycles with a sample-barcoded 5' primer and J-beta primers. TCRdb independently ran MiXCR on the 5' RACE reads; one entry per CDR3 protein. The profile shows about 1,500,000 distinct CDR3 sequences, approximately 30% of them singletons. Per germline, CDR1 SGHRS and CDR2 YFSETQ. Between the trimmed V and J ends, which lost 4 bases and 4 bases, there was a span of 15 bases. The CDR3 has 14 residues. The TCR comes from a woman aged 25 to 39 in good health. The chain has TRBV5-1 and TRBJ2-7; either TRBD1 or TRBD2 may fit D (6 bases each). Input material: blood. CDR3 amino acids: CASSGPGGSYEQYF. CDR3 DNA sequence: TGCGCCAGCAGCGGACCCGGGGGCTCGTACGAGCAGTACTTC.